This T cell receptor (beta chain) was recorded in a study of identical twins. Study-wide findings and caveats: Twins showed weaker excess sharing in their beta out-of-frame sequences.

As for this clonotype: Its antigen is undetermined.

TCRdb re-called the 5' RACE reads with MiXCR, one entry per CDR3 protein. This table holds 260,000 or so distinct CDR3 sequences, 7.5% found once. CDR3 length equals 17 residues. Trimming took 2 bases from V and 6 from J; bases not matched to a gene: 12. Germline V gene data show CDR1 as LGHDT and CDR2 as YNNKEL (reference sequence). These same data were also listed under a study on yellow fever vaccine responses in identical twins. That source notes: On the reported evidence, twins' vaccine T cell responses seemed partly convergent and partly personalized.

The sequence derives from a woman aged 18-29 years in good health. Sequences were obtained from CD8+ T cells sorted from blood. The chain uses TRBV3-1 and TRBJ2-3, with TRBD2 identical over 9 bases. CDR3 region: CASSQKGLAPRRDTQYF. DNA for the CDR3: TGTGCCAGCAGCCAAAAGGGACTAGCCCCGCGACGGGATACGCAGTATTTT.